What follows describes a single T cell receptor (beta chain). Total RNA amounting to 3,000 to 4,500 ng went into each TCR library. TCRdb re-called the 5' RACE reads and shows each CDR3 protein once, DNA omitted. The repertoire table contains around 200,000 distinct CDR3 sequences. This CDR3 region has 15 residues. The germline gives CDR1 DFQATT, CDR2 SNEGSKA (reference sequence). The data belong to a study of monozygotic twins with inflammatory bowel disease. The chain is built from TRBV20-1 and TRBJ2-2. This TCR derives from a human donor with ulcerative colitis or Crohn's disease, or a healthy co-twin of an affected twin (not recorded which). The sequencing input was blood. CDR3 loop: CSATYPNPNTGELFF.